This T cell receptor (beta chain) was recorded in a study of cytomegalovirus exposure and HLA in healthy donors. General study results and limits: Sequencing probably produced one cluster of sequence variants that were highly shared. The productive fraction for most TCR beta V segments was about 87% or about 30% in an earlier analysis.

A single count supports this clone. The antigen is unknown. Researchers ran the PCR with 60 Vbeta and 13 Jbeta primers. In the source study's methods: About 11 million of some 80 million unique TCR beta chains were shared, per a later count. TCRdb keeps only in-frame clones here, not all; method: immunoSEQ multiplex PCR. For V, J and clone size, that table is used; D and trimming come from the DNA. The data contain some 120,000 clones, roughly 82% of them singletons. The V gene's germline CDR1 is LNHDA and CDR2 SQIVND (reference sequence). Deletions cut 3 bases from V and 8 bases from J, with 8 bases between. The CDR3 sequence is 12 residues long.

The clonotype comes from a male donor in good health and CMV-seropositive. Sequencing was done on a sample of PBMCs. J is TRBJ1-5 and V is TRBV19, with D uncertain. CDR3 coding DNA: TGTGCCAGTAGTATCCGGAGGGAGCCCCAGCATTTT. This codes for CASSIRREPQHF. The complete variable domain, with remaining parts taken from reference TRBV19 and TRBJ1-5, reads DGGITQSPKYLFRKEGQNVTLSCEQNLNHDAMYWYRQDPGQGLRLIYYSQIVNDFQKGDIAEGYSVSREKKESFPLTVTSAQKNPTAFYLCASSIRREPQHFGDGTRLSIL.